The 25 T cell receptor beta chains below all came from one sample that was sequenced in a study of blood T cell repertoires in COVID-19. TCRdb's copy holds only in-frame clones and misses some; the assay was immunoSEQ multiplex PCR. The data show some 70,000 clones, with approximately 86% seen just once and approximately 6.6% held by the top ten. Sequencing was done on a sample of peripheral blood. These receptors all come from a man aged 55 to 70 with acute or convalescent COVID-19.

The CDR3 spells CASSQGGGGYQETQYF. CDR3 in DNA: TGTGCCAGCAGTCAGGGAGGGGGGGGCTACCAAGAGACCCAGTACTTC. The rearrangement joins TRBV5-8 to TRBJ2-5; maybe TRBD2 (7 bases). V was trimmed by 5 bases and J by 0 bases, leaving 17 bases between them. The CDR3 runs to 16 residues. The germline V gene encodes CDR1 SGHTS and CDR2 YDEGEE.

Here the CDR3 reads CASSLDRGTYEQYF. The CDR3, as DNA: TGCGCCAGCAGCCTGGACAGGGGTACCTACGAGCAGTACTTC. The chain carries TRBV4-3 and TRBJ2-7; 9 nucleotides match TRBD1. V dropped 4 bases and J dropped 2; count of bases not matched to a gene: 3. Germline-derived CDR1 and CDR2 are LGHNA and YSLEER. CDR3 size: 14 residues.

The J gene is TRBJ2-5, the V gene TRBV19, with 10 positions matching TRBD2. This CDR3 region has 15 residues. The junction had 6 bases not matched to a gene; V was cut back by 5 bases and J by 3 bases. From germline, CDR1 is LNHDA and CDR2 SQIVND (reference sequence). CDR3 region: CASSYGLADKETQYF. The CDR3 DNA sequence: TGTGCCAGTAGTTATGGACTAGCGGACAAAGAGACCCAGTACTTC.

This clone was seen a few times. This rearrangement joins TRBV2 to TRBJ1-3; 7 nucleotides agree with TRBD1. The CDR3 runs to 13 residues. J was trimmed by 0 bases and V by 8 bases; bases with no gene match: 1. Germline V gene data show CDR1 as SNHLY and CDR2 as FYNNEI. CDR3 loop: CASGTASGNTIYF. The CDR3 bases are TGTGCCAGCGGGACAGCCTCTGGAAACACCATATATTTT.

The chain couples TRBV6-2 or TRBV6-3 to TRBJ1-1; D gene unclear. The CDR3 contains 14 residues. Trimming took 0 bases from V and 0 from J, leaving 5 bases between them. Germline loops: CDR1 MNHEY, CDR2 SVGEGT. CDR3 sequence (DNA): TGTGCCAGCAGTTACTCCGCGGTGAACACTGAAGCTTTCTTT. This gives the protein CASSYSAVNTEAFF.

The V call is TRBV29-1, the J call TRBJ2-7, with 9 bases fitting TRBD1. The germline gives CDR1 SQVTM, CDR2 ANQGSEA. V shed 6 bases, J shed 3 bases, and the junction held 0 bases outside the gene matches. The CDR3 has 11 amino acids. The CDR3 bases are TGCAGCGTGGACAGGGGCTACGAGCAGTACTTC. This sequence encodes CSVDRGYEQYF.

The V and J genes are TRBV29-1 and TRBJ2-5; 8 bases are a match to TRBD1. CDR3 length: 15 amino acids. After removal of 5 bases from V and 1 base from J, the junction contained 9 bases not matched to a gene. Per the germline V gene, CDR1 is SQVTM and CDR2 is ANQGSEA. The CDR3 nucleotides read TGCAGCGTTCGCCCCACGACAGGGGCCCAAGAGACCCAGTACTTC. This translates into CSVRPTTGAQETQYF.

The rearrangement uses TRBV23-1 and TRBJ1-1; D is unresolved. TRBV23-1 is annotated as an ORF whose role is uncertain. Trimming removed 11 bases at V and 6 bases at J, with 13 bases between. This CDR3 is built from 11 residues. The CDR3 DNA reads as TGCGCCCCACAACAGAGCTCTGAAGCTTTCTTT. Protein: CAPQQSSEAFF.

The V call is TRBV6-5, the J call TRBJ2-4; no clear D gene. Germline V gives CDR1 MNHEY, CDR2 SVGAGI. The V end lost 6 bases, the J end lost 6 bases, and 15 bases lay between the germline ends. This CDR3 region has 14 residues. This CDR3 is CASSHYLERNIQYF. The CDR3 nucleotides read TGTGCCAGCAGCCACTATCTGGAGAGAAACATTCAGTACTTC.

The J gene is TRBJ2-7, the V gene TRBV14; TRBD1 agrees at 11 bases. Germline lookup yields CDR1 SGHDN and CDR2 FVKESK. The CDR3 covers 13 residues. Unmatched junction bases numbered 2, after V lost 4 bases and J lost 6 bases. CDR3 nucleotides: TGTGCCAGCAGCCCGGACAGGGGGCTCGAGCAGTACGTC. Amino acids: CASSPDRGLEQYV.

A few counts support this clone. The chain links TRBV12-2 to TRBJ1-2; TRBD1 is the table's D call, not checked against the DNA. TRBV12-2 has pseudogene status. The CDR3 runs 14 residues. The DNA of the CDR3 is TGTGCAAGTCAGATCTACCGGGACACCTATGGCTACACCTTC. Amino acids: CASQIYRDTYGYTF.

This chain joins TRBV7-2 and TRBJ2-5, with 7 bases aligning to TRBD2. Germline loops: CDR1 SGHTA, CDR2 FQGNSA. This CDR3 has 14 residues. V gave up 0 bases and J gave up 5 bases; unmatched junction bases: 3. CDR3 DNA sequence: TGTGCCAGCAGCTTAGCGCGGGGGAGGGAGACCCAGTACTTC. Amino acid sequence: CASSLARGRETQYF.

The chain employs TRBV5-6 and TRBJ1-4; 10 bases line up with TRBD1. V gave up 3 bases and J gave up 3 bases; unmatched junction bases: 11. The germline V gene encodes CDR1 SGHDT and CDR2 YYEEEE. This CDR3 contains 18 residues. DNA of the CDR3: TGTGCCAGCAGCTCACGCGGGACAGGGGTTGGGGCTAATGAAAAACTGTTTTTT. Translated, it gives CASSSRGTGVGANEKLFF.

This clone has only a few counts. This sequence joins TRBV5-1 and TRBJ1-6, with D perhaps TRBD1 (5 bases). The germline V gene encodes CDR1 SGHRS and CDR2 YFSETQ. CDR3 length: 13 amino acids. V was trimmed by 0 bases and J by 8 bases, leaving 6 bases between them. The CDR3 spells CASSLAGYSPLHF. DNA for the CDR3: TGCGCCAGCAGCTTGGCAGGGTATTCACCCCTCCACTTT.

Only one count was recorded for this clone. The J gene is TRBJ2-7, the V gene TRBV2; the match to TRBD1 covers 9 bases. CDR3 length: 14 amino acids. Germline values: CDR1 SNHLY, CDR2 FYNNEI. Trimming removed 6 bases from V and 1 base from J; junction bases left unmatched: 4. Here the CDR3 DNA reads TGTGCCAGCAGAGGGACAGGGATATCCTACGAGCAGTACTTC. This translates into CASRGTGISYEQYF.

V usage is TRBV5-6 and J usage is TRBJ1-1, with D perhaps TRBD1 (5 bases). The V gene's germline CDR1 is SGHDT and CDR2 YYEEEE. V shed 0 bases and J shed 3 bases, with 6 bases lying between them. This CDR3 has 13 residues. CDR3 DNA sequence: TGTGCCAGCAGCTTGGGACAGCACACTGAAGCTTTCTTT. The encoded protein is CASSLGQHTEAFF.

The chain links TRBV10-3 to TRBJ2-7, with 9 bases fitting TRBD1. CDR1 and CDR2 from the germline V gene are ENHRY and SYGVKD. Trimming took 11 bases from V and 1 from J; bases not matched to a gene: 9. This CDR3 region has 14 residues. Written as DNA, the CDR3 is TGTGCCGCCCGGTCGGACAGGGGATCCTACGAGCAGTACTTC. This encodes CAARSDRGSYEQYF.

The chain carries TRBV12-3 or TRBV12-4 and TRBJ1-1; D is possibly TRBD1 (5 bases). Trimming took off 2 bases at V and 6 bases at J, with 10 bases between the two ends. The CDR3 has 13 amino acids. The CDR3 spells CASSLPGGAEAFF. CDR3 bases: TGTGCCAGCAGTTTACCGGGGGGGGCTGAAGCTTTCTTT.

The chain has TRBV6-5 and TRBJ2-3; 9 bases align to TRBD2. The CDR3 is 16 residues long. V gave up 2 bases and J gave up 7 bases; unmatched junction bases: 10. CDR1 and CDR2 from the germline V gene are MNHEY and SVGAGI. The CDR3 loop reads CASSYVASGKRNTQYF. The CDR3 coding sequence is TGTGCCAGCAGTTACGTGGCTAGCGGGAAGAGAAATACGCAGTATTTT.

The chain has TRBV18 and TRBJ1-2; no reliable D call. The CDR3 sequence is 17 residues long. Germline V gene data show CDR1 as KGHSH and CDR2 as LQKENI. The germline V and J ends were trimmed by 2 bases and 2 bases, with 18 bases remaining between them. The CDR3 protein is CASSPFSLQNQNYGYTF. Here the CDR3 DNA reads TGTGCCAGCTCACCATTCTCTCTACAGAACCAAAACTATGGCTACACCTTC.

In this sample, this clone turned up a few times. CDR3 bases: TGTGCCAGCAGTTATATCAGGGACACTGAAGCTTTCTTT. Residues: CASSYIRDTEAFF. V gene TRBV6-2 or TRBV6-3 combines with J gene TRBJ1-1; tentative D call: TRBD1 (5 bases). The CDR3 extends over 13 amino acids. Germline V gene sequence: CDR1 MNHEY, CDR2 SVGEGT. Trimming removed 3 bases from V and 3 bases from J, with 8 bases in between.

The CDR3 sequence: CASRGFTEAFF. The CDR3 bases are TGCGCCAGCCGGGGGTTCACTGAAGCTTTCTTT. The genes are TRBV4-1 and TRBJ1-1; D is perhaps TRBD1 (5 bases). The V end lost 8 bases, the J end lost 4 bases, and 8 bases lay between the germline ends. There are 11 residues in the CDR3. Per germline, CDR1 MGHRA and CDR2 YSYEKL.

A single count supports this clone. V and J are TRBV2 and TRBJ1-2; D is undetermined. Germline CDR1 reads SNHLY; CDR2 reads FYNNEI. Trimming stripped 5 bases from V and 4 bases from J, with 11 bases between. CDR3 length: 13 residues. The CDR3 DNA follows: TGTGCCAGCAGTCTGGTGGTCGGCTATGGCTACACCTTC. Protein: CASSLVVGYGYTF.

V and J are TRBV5-6 and TRBJ1-1, with TRBD1 identical over 10 bases. CDR1 is SGHDT, CDR2 YYEEEE, per germline. V dropped 4 bases and J dropped 7; count of bases not matched to a gene: 7. The CDR3 extends over 14 amino acids. The CDR3 DNA follows: TGTGCCAGCAGCCCCGACAGGGGGCATGGTGAAGCTTTCTTT. Protein sequence: CASSPDRGHGEAFF.

This sequence joins TRBV30 and TRBJ2-2; 14 bases fit TRBD2. Trimming cost V 8 bases and J 0 bases; bases outside gene matches: 5. Germline V gives CDR1 GTSNPN, CDR2 SVGIG (reference sequence). CDR3 length: 16 residues. The DNA of the CDR3 is TGTGCCGGACTAGCGGGGGGCCCCGCGAACACCGGGGAGCTGTTTTTT. Translated, it gives CAGLAGGPANTGELFF.